This TCR beta chain was sequenced during a study of glioma-infiltrating T cells. About the study: Dexamethasone exposure before glioma surgery was limited to six or fewer days.

This clonotype was recorded a few times. V was pared by 5 bases and J by 7 bases, with 17 bases between. The CDR3 is made up of 14 amino acids. Per germline, CDR1 SEHNR and CDR2 FQNEAQ (reference sequence). TCR alpha and beta CDR3 regions were amplified from RNA using iRepertoire nested multiplex PCR. TCRdb re-analysed the multiplex PCR reads in MiXCR, keeping a single row per CDR3 protein. The table lists 400,000 or so distinct CDR3 sequences, less than 50% of them singletons. The clonotype comes from a human donor with low-grade glioma or glioblastoma, undergoing nonglioma brain surgery, or in good health (not recorded which). The rearrangement uses TRBV7-9 and TRBJ1-2; D possibly corresponds to TRBD1 (5 bases). Sequencing input: glioma tissue, nonneoplastic brain tissue, or PBMCs (not recorded which). The CDR3 DNA follows: TGTGCCAGCAGCCCGTACGGGGGGACCCTTGGCTACACCTTC. Its protein product is CASSPYGGTLGYTF.